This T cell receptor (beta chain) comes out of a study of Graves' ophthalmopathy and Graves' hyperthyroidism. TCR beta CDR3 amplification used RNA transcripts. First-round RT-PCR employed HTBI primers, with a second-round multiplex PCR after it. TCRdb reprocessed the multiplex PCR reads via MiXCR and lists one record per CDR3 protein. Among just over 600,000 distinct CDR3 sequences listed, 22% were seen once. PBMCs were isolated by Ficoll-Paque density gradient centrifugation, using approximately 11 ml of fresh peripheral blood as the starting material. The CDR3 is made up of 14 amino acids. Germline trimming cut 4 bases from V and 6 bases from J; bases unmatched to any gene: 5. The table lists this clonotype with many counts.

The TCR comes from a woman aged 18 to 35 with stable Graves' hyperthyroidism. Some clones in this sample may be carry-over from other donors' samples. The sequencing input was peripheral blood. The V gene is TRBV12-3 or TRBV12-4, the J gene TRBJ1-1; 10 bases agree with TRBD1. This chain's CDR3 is CASSYRDRGPEAFF. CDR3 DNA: TGTGCCAGCAGTTACCGGGACAGGGGTCCTGAAGCTTTCTTT.